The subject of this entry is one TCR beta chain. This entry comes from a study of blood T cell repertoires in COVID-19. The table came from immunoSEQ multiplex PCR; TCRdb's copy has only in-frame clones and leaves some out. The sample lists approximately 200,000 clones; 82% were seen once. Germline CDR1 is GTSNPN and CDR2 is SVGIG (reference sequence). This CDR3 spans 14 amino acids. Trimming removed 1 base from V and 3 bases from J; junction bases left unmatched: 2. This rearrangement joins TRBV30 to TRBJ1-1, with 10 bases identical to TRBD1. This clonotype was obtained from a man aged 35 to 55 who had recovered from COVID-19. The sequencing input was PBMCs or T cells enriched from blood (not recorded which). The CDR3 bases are TGTGCCTGGAGTGCGGGACAGGGGTACACTGAAGCTTTCTTT. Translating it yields CAWSAGQGYTEAFF.